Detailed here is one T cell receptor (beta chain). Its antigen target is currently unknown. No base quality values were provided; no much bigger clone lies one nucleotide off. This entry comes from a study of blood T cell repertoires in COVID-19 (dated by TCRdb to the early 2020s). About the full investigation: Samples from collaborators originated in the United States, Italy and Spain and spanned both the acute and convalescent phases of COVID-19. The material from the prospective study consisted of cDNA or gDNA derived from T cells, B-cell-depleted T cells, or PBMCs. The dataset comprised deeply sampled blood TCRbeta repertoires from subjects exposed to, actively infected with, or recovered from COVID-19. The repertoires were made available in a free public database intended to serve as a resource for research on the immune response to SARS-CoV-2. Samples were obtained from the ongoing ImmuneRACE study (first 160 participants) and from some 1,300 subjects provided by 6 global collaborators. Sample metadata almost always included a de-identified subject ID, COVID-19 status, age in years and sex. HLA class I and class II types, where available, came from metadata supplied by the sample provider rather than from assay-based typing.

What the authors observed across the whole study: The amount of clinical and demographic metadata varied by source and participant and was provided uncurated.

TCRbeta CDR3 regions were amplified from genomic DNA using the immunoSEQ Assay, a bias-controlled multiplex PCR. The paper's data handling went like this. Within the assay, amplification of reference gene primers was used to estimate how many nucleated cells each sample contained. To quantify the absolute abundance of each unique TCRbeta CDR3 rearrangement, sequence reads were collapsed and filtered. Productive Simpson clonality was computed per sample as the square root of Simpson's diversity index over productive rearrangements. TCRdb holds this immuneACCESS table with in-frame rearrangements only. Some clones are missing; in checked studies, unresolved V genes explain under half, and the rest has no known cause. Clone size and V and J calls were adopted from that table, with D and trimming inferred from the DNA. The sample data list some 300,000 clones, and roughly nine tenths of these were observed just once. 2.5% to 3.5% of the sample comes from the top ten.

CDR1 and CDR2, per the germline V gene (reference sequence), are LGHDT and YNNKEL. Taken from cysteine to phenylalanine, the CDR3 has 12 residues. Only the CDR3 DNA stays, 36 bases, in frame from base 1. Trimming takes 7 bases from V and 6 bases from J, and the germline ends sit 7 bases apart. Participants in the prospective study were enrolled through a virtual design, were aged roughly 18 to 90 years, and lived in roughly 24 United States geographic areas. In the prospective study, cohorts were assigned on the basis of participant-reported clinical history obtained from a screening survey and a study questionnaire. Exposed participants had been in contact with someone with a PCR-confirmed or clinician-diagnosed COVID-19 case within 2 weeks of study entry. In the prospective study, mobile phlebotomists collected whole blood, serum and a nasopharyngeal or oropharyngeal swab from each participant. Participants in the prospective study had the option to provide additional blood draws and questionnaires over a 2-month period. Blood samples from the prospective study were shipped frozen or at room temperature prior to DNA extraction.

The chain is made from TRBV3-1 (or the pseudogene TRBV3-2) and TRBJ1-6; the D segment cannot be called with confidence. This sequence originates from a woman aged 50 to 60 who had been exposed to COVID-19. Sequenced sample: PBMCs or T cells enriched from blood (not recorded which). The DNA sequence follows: TGTGCCAGCACCCACGGTAATTCACCCCTCCACTTT. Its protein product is CASTHGNSPLHF.